These 9 T cell receptor beta chains came from one sample sequenced in a study of CD8 T cells in ankylosing spondylitis. In TCRdb, the 5' RACE reads were re-called with MiXCR into one record per CDR3 protein. The top ten clones hold almost 30% of a sample with around 150,000 distinct CDR3 sequences, around 10% of them seen once. The sequenced sample consisted of blood, either unsorted or a sorted T cell fraction (not recorded which). The receptors were sampled from a male donor with ankylosing spondylitis or in good health (not recorded which).

This clonotype was found many times. The chain uses TRBV30 and TRBJ2-4, with no clear D. This CDR3 is 13 amino acids long. Trimming took off 4 bases at V and 1 base at J, with 8 bases between the two ends. The V gene's germline CDR1 is GTSNPN and CDR2 SVGIG (reference sequence). The CDR3 sequence: CAWNPSAKNIQYF. Here the CDR3 DNA reads TGTGCCTGGAATCCCAGCGCCAAAAACATTCAGTACTTC. Drawing the rest from reference TRBV30 and TRBJ2-4, the complete variable domain is SQTIHQWPATLVQPVGSPLSLECTVEGTSNPNLYWYRQAAGRGLQLLFYSVGIGQISSEVPQNLSASRPQDRQFILSSKKLLLSDSGFYLCAWNPSAKNIQYFGAGTRLSVL.

A remark on this clonotype: A much larger clone differs from this one at a single base, so this may be a read error. The chain has TRBV6-5 and TRBJ2-1; 9 nucleotides agree with TRBD1. Per germline, CDR1 MNHEY and CDR2 SVGAGI. The CDR3 totals 15 residues. For the CDR3, the DNA is TGTGCCAACAGTTACTTGGACAGGGGACCCAATGAGCAGTTCTTC. Residues: CANSYLDRGPNEQFF.

There are many counts of this clonotype. The chain is built from TRBV5-6 and TRBJ1-2; D might be TRBD1 (5 bases). The V end lost 6 bases, the J end lost 8 bases, and 23 bases lay between the germline ends. The germline gives CDR1 SGHDT, CDR2 YYEEEE. This CDR3 spans 15 amino acids. The CDR3 bases are TGTGCCAGCACCCAAACTCCGGGACTCAGAACGGGCTACACCTTC. This encodes CASTQTPGLRTGYTF.

The V call is TRBV5-1, the J call TRBJ2-3; no clear D gene. Germline CDR1 is SGHRS and CDR2 is YFSETQ. The V end lost 0 bases, the J end lost 1 base, and 6 bases lay between the germline ends. The CDR3 has 14 residues. The CDR3 DNA follows: TGCGCCAGCAGCTTGGAATGGGGCACAGATACGCAGTATTTT. This sequence encodes CASSLEWGTDTQYF.

The rearrangement links TRBV10-1 to TRBJ2-3; D not resolved. CDR1 is WNHNN and CDR2 is SYGVQD in the germline V gene (reference sequence). There are 14 residues in the CDR3. Trimming left V 1 base short and J 0 bases short, with 5 bases between. The CDR3 coding sequence is TGCGCCAGCAGTGAGTACGGGAGCACAGATACGCAGTATTTT. Amino acids: CASSEYGSTDTQYF.

This clonotype was seen many times. V is TRBV5-1 and J is TRBJ2-7; 9 nucleotides line up with TRBD1. CDR1 SGHRS and CDR2 YFSETQ come from the germline V gene. This CDR3 is built from 16 residues. V was clipped by 0 bases and J by 3 bases; unmatched bases: 7. The CDR3 DNA is TGCGCCAGCAGCTTGGGGTGGACAGGGGTCGTCTACGAGCAGTACTTC. Translating gives CASSLGWTGVVYEQYF. The full variable domain, with the rest looked up from reference TRBV5-1 and TRBJ2-7, is KAGVTQTPRYLIKTRGQQVTLSCSPISGHRSVSWYQQTPGQGLQFLFEYFSETQRNKGNFPGRFSGRQFSNSRSEMNVSTLELGDSALYLCASSLGWTGVVYEQYFGPGTRLTVT.

This clonotype was observed many times. The V and J genes are TRBV5-6 and TRBJ1-5; D is perhaps TRBD1 (6 bases). This CDR3 is built from 15 residues. Germline V CDR1 and CDR2: SGHDT, YYEEEE. The V gene lost 0 bases and the J gene lost 10 bases, with 17 bases spanning the gap. CDR3 residues: CASSLESGDVAPQHF. CDR3 coding DNA: TGTGCCAGCAGCTTGGAGTCAGGGGACGTCGCCCCCCAGCATTTT.

In regard to this clonotype: A single base separates this from a much larger clone, so it may be a read error. This rearrangement joins TRBV12-5 to TRBJ1-2, with 8 bases lining up with TRBD1. Germline CDR1 and CDR2: LGHNT and FRNRAP. The CDR3 length is 17 residues. The CDR3 DNA is TGTGCTAGAGGTTTGGTACTTTCCGGACAGGGTTCTATGGGCTACACCTTC. Amino acids: CARGLVLSGQGSMGYTF.

This clonotype came up a few times. The V gene is TRBV19, the J gene TRBJ2-2; TRBD2 aligns across 11 bases. The junction had 8 bases not matched to a gene; V was cut back by 4 bases and J by 1 base. Germline-derived CDR1 and CDR2 are LNHDA and SQIVND (reference sequence). The CDR3 has 18 residues. The DNA of the CDR3 is TGTGCCAGTAGTACCCTTCGGGGACTAGCGGAGAACACCGGGGAGCTGTTTTTT. Its translation: CASSTLRGLAENTGELFF.